This T cell receptor beta chain was identified in a study of T cell responses to AZD1222 COVID-19 vaccine. Broader study findings: White British people made up most donors, females outnumbered males, and clonal diversity was possibly underestimated. All repertoire sampling was performed exclusively after the peak T cell response. Baseline antibody screening turned up just a handful of seropositive AZD1222 recipients. Spike-specific TCR breadth and depth went up after people got two AZD1222 doses.

Comments on this clone: Its cognate antigen is unknown.

The length of the CDR3 is 14 residues. This table comes from immunoSEQ multiplex PCR, and its TCRdb copy is limited to in-frame clones, with some not included. The sample has 99,000 or so clones, about 91% seen once. The receptor was derived from an adult who received the AZD1222 COVID-19 vaccine. The chain links TRBV1 to TRBJ2-7. TRBV1 is a listed pseudogene. Sequenced material: peripheral blood, taken 28 days after the second AZD1222 dose. The CDR3 protein is CTSSQDCFSYEQYF. For the CDR3, the DNA is TGCACCAGCAGCCAAGACTGCTTCTCCTACGAGCAGTACTTC.